The TCR beta chain under discussion was sequenced for a study of T cells expressing NK-cell markers. TCRdb reanalyzed the 5' RACE reads, giving one entry per CDR3 protein sequence and no DNA. The sample's table shows 140,000 to 150,000 distinct CDR3 sequences. Germline CDR1 and CDR2: MGHRA and YSYEKL. The CDR3 extends over 14 amino acids. This clonotype was obtained from a man younger than 35 in good health. The specimen was blood T cells: a sorted CD56 or NKG2C T cell subset, CD4+ or CD8+ T cells, or bulk PBMC T cells (not recorded which). The J gene is TRBJ2-1, the V gene TRBV4-1. This chain's CDR3 is CASSRVGEYNEQFF.